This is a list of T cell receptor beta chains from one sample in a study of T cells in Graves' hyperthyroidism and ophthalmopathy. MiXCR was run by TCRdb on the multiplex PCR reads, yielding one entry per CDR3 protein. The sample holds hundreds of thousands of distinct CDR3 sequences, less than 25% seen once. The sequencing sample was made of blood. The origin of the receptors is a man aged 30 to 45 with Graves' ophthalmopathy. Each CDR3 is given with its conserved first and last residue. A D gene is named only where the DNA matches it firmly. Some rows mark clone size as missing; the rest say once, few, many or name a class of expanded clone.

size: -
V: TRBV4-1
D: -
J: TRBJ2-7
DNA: TGCGCCAGCAGCCAAAGCATGGGTTTCGAGGACGAGCAGTACTTC
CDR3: CASSQSMGFEDEQYF

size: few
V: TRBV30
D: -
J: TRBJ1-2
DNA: TGTGCCTGGAGTGTACTTCGGGGGGACTATGGCTACACCTTC
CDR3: CAWSVLRGDYGYTF

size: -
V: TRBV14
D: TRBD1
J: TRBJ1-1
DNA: TGTGCCAGCAGCCCGCGGGACAGCACTGAAGCTTTCTTT
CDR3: CASSPRDSTEAFF

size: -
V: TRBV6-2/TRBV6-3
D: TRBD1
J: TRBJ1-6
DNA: TGTGCCAGCAGTGGAGGGACAGGATCCTTCTCCTATAATTCACCCCTCCACTTT
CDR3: CASSGGTGSFSYNSPLHF

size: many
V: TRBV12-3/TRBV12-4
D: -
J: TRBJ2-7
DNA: TGTGCCAGCAGTTCTGGGCAGGGCGGGCTCGAGCAGTACTTC
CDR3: CASSSGQGGLEQYF

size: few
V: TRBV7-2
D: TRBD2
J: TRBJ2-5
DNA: TGTGCCAGCAGCTTCCGACTAGCGGAACGAGAGACCCAGTACTTC
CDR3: CASSFRLAERETQYF

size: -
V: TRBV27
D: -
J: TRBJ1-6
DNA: TGTGCCAGCAGTTTTTTATCCTATAATTCACCCCTCCACTTT
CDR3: CASSFLSYNSPLHF

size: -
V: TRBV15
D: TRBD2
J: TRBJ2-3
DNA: TGTGCCACCAGCAGAGGGCCCCAGCGGGAGGACACAGATACGCAGTATTTT
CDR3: CATSRGPQREDTDTQYF

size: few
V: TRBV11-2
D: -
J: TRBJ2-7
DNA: TGTGCCAGCAGCTTTCAGTTTGGATCCTACGAGCAGTACTTC
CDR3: CASSFQFGSYEQYF

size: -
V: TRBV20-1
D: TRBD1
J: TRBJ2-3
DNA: TGCAGTGCGAGGGACAGTACCACAGATACGCAGTATTTT
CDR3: CSARDSTTDTQYF